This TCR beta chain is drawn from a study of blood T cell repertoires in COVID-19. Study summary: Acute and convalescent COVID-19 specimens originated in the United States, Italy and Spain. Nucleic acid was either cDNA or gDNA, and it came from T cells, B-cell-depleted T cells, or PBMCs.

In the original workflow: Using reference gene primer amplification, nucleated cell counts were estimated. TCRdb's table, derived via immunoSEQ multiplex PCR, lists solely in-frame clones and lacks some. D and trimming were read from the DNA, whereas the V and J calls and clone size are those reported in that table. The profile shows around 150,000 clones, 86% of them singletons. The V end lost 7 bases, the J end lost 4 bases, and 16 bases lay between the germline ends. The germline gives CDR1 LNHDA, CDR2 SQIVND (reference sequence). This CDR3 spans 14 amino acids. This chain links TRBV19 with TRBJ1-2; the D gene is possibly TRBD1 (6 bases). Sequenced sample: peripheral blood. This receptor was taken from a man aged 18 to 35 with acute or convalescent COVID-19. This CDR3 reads CASIGAGALYGYTF. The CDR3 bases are TGTGCCAGTATCGGGGCAGGGGCACTCTATGGCTACACCTTC. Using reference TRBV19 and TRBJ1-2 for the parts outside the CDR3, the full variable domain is DGGITQSPKYLFRKEGQNVTLSCEQNLNHDAMYWYRQDPGQGLRLIYYSQIVNDFQKGDIAEGYSVSREKKESFPLTVTSAQKNPTAFYLCASIGAGALYGYTFGSGTRLTVV.